Listed below are T cell receptor beta chains from one sample, sequenced in a study of Graves' ophthalmopathy and Graves' hyperthyroidism. A single record per CDR3 protein comes from TCRdb applying MiXCR to the multiplex PCR reads. The data contain over a million distinct CDR3 sequences, roughly two fifths of them singletons. The source material was peripheral blood or thyroid tissue (not recorded which). The receptors come from an adult man with Graves' hyperthyroidism. The conserved cysteine and the conserved F or W are not part of the CDR3 here. Fields, in order: V gene, clone size, CDR3 protein. Clone size is not always given. Where it is, it says once, few, many or a class for expanded clones.

>TRBV7-9|many
ASSLVVGRVEKLF
>TRBV6-5|-
ASSQSQGWNQPQY
>TRBV7-8|many
ASSLAQQETQY
>TRBV6-5|-
ASSAPGITTGELF
>TRBV11-2|-
ASSQDRLAGGPHSEQY
>TRBV10-3|-
AISDGTDYGYT
>TRBV10-2|-
ASSESLGSGTEAF
>TRBV2|-
ASAGTGRETQY
>TRBV2|-
ASRGGAKTEAF
>TRBV10-2|-
ASSYTNRGANYGYT
>TRBV2|-
ASSSSRDRGSEKLF
>TRBV20-1|few
SAPDRGNTIY
>TRBV7-6|-
ASSSVGNEQF
>TRBV20-1|-
SARQGAQPQY
>TRBV20-1|-
SVRDGFGAGANVLT
>TRBV24-1|many
ATRNTGTGEKLF
>TRBV25-1|-
ACSARDSGRQKTQY
>TRBV11-1|-
ASSLADHNFEKLF
>TRBV28|-
ASSFLGGAGTEAF
>TRBV5-1|few
ASSLESPSSGNTIY
>TRBV29-1|few
SVEGLAGAGNTIY
>TRBV20-1|-
SKTSGSVRETQY
>TRBV19|-
ASSINLAGTGELF
>TRBV2|many
ASQGAGYTEAF
>TRBV9|-
ASSAGGGKGYGEQY
>TRBV20-1|many
SARPARRVDTEAF
>TRBV4-1|-
ASSLSRPVVSPLH
>TRBV20-1|few
SAGKTGRNTEAF
>TRBV9|many
ASSVERSGSGEQY
>TRBV7-3|few
ASSLRAGRSLTGELF
>TRBV6-5|-
ASSYGGAQY
>TRBV12-3/TRBV12-4|few
ASSLAGVSTGELF
>TRBV28|few
ASSRQGHSYEQY
>TRBV7-3|-
ASSPRNLDISYNSPLH
>TRBV24-1|many
ATSDSPSGELF
>TRBV19|-
ASSILGGRSYEQY
>TRBV2|many
ASSEVTSGRPQH
>TRBV29-1|many
SVGGGELF
>TRBV3-1|-
ASSQGGYYEQY
>TRBV29-1|many
SVYFNEKLF
>TRBV6-6|few
ASSRQGDGGYT
>TRBV5-6|few
ASSSNRERWGNQPQH
>TRBV4-3|few
ASSQEWRGYTGELF
>TRBV5-1|few
ASSLGSGLLYEQY
>TRBV6-2/TRBV6-3|-
ASKTSSAYEQY
>TRBV29-1|many
SVEDPRSGGYT
>TRBV2|many
ASTDMGGKYNSPLH
>TRBV15|many
ATRQGDREETQY
>TRBV10-3|-
AIRDRAVF
>TRBV7-9|many
ASSLSPLYEQY
>TRBV29-1|many
SVLGQGAYEQY
>TRBV30|-
AWTGTGYEQY
>TRBV29-1|-
SVEPGTGGYT
>TRBV5-1|-
ASSPDISGVYQETQY
>TRBV9|many
ASSVSQRFQETQY
>TRBV10-3|-
ASSALQGAFNQPQH
>TRBV7-2|many
ASSLQEYSYEQY
>TRBV2|-
ASSVGESTEAF
>TRBV9|-
ASSLGGRGALAETYEQY